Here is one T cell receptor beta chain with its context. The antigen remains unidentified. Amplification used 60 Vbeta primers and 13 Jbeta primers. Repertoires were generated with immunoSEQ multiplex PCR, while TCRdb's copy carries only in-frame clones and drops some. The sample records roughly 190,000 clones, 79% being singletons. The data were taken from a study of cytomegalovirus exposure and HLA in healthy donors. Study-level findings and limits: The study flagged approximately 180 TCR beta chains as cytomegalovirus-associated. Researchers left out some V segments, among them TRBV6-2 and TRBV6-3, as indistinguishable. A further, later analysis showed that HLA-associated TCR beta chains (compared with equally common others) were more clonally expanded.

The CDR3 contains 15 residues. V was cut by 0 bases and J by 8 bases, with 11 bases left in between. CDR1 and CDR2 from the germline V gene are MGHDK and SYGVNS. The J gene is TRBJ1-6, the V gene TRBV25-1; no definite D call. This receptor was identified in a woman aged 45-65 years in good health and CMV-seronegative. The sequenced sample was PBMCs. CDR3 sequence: CASSEYKGVHSPLHF. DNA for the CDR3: TGTGCCAGCAGTGAATATAAGGGAGTACATTCACCCCTCCACTTT. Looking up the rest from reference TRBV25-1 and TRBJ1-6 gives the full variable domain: EADIYQTPRYLVIGTGKKITLECSQTMGHDKMYWYQQDPGMELHLIHYSYGVNSTEKGDLSSESTVSRIRTEHFPLTLESARPSHTSQYLCASSEYKGVHSPLHFGNGTRLTVT.